A selection of T cell receptor beta chains follows, all from one sample in a study of T cells after yellow fever vaccination. TCRdb called the 5' RACE reads again in MiXCR, with one record for every CDR3 protein. The table records 400,000 or so distinct CDR3 sequences, about 6% of them present only once. Sequenced here: PBMCs, sampled 5 days after the yellow fever booster vaccination. Receptors originate from a man between 25 and 39 years old who received the YFV17D yellow fever vaccine. Each CDR3 is given with its conserved first and last residue. D genes are given only for firm matches. A row's size may be missing; if present it is once, few, many or a size class.

TRBJ1-5	few	TRBV5-1	NA	TGCGCCAGCAGCTTGGCCAAGCGGGAGGATCCCCAGCATTTT	CASSLAKREDPQHF
TRBJ2-5	many	TRBV12-3/TRBV12-4	NA	TGTGCCAGCAGTTTCTCGGGGGTAGAGACCCAGTACTTC	CASSFSGVETQYF
TRBJ2-7	few	TRBV11-2	NA	TGTGCCAGCAGCTTTATTATAGTTTCGGGGGAAAAGACCTACGAGCAGTACTTC	CASSFIIVSGEKTYEQYF
TRBJ1-6	NA	TRBV7-2	TRBD1	TGTGCCAGCAGCTTAGAGGCCGGGACAGGGCAGTCACCCCTCCACTTT	CASSLEAGTGQSPLHF
TRBJ2-3	NA	TRBV18	NA	TGTGCCAGCTCACCAATGCCCGGGACTTGGCAGTATTTT	CASSPMPGTWQYF
TRBJ1-1	many	TRBV10-2	TRBD1	TGCGCCAGCAGTGAGCAGGGGGCGGAGACTGAAGCTTTCTTT	CASSEQGAETEAFF
TRBJ2-3	NA	TRBV6-2/TRBV6-3	NA	TGTGCCAGCAGTCCGGCGTATGATACGCAGTATTTT	CASSPAYDTQYF
TRBJ2-2	many	TRBV6-1	TRBD2	TGTGCCAGCAGGACTAGCGCGGGCCGCGGGGAGCTGTTTTTT	CASRTSAGRGELFF
TRBJ2-2	many	TRBV10-2	NA	TGCGCCAGCAGTACACTAGCTTCCGGGGAGCTGTTTTTT	CASSTLASGELFF
TRBJ1-4	NA	TRBV4-1	NA	TGCGCCAGCAGCCGTGAACGTACAACTAATGAAAAACTGTTTTTT	CASSRERTTNEKLFF
TRBJ2-7	NA	TRBV4-3	NA	TGCGCCAGCAGCCAAGTGGAGGGCCCCTACGAGCAGTACTTC	CASSQVEGPYEQYF
TRBJ2-7	NA	TRBV5-1	NA	TGCGCCAGCAGCTTGGCCCGGAGGACGGAGCAGTACTTC	CASSLARRTEQYF
TRBJ2-5	few	TRBV20-1	TRBD2	TGCAGTGCTAGAGATTTTGCTAGCGGGACGTGGGGGACCCAGTACTTC	CSARDFASGTWGTQYF
TRBJ2-1	few	TRBV20-1	NA	TGCAGTGCTAGCGGGAGAAGATACAATGAGCAGTTCTTC	CSASGRRYNEQFF
TRBJ2-7	NA	TRBV5-6	NA	TGTGCCAGCAGTTCCAATGTGGGGAAATACGAGCAGTACTTC	CASSSNVGKYEQYF
TRBJ2-7	few	TRBV20-1	NA	TGCAGTGCTAGGGAACGGACAACCAGGGGCGAGCAGTACTTC	CSARERTTRGEQYF
TRBJ2-7	many	TRBV5-6	NA	TGTGCCAGCAGTCGGGCAGGGATTTACGAGCAGTACTTC	CASSRAGIYEQYF
TRBJ2-7	NA	TRBV6-2/TRBV6-3	NA	TGTGCCAGCAGCCCGGATCCACCCAGGGAGCAGTACTTC	CASSPDPPREQYF
TRBJ2-2	few	TRBV12-3/TRBV12-4	NA	TGTGCCAGCAGCCTTAGTCTAGCGAACACCGGGGAGCTGTTTTTT	CASSLSLANTGELFF
TRBJ2-7	many	TRBV9	NA	TGTGCCAGCAGCGCTCCCGAAGGGCCCTCCTACGAGCAGTACTTC	CASSAPEGPSYEQYF
TRBJ1-2	NA	TRBV2	NA	TGTGCCAGCGTATCCGGCGGCATGGAGTCGGGCTACACCTTC	CASVSGGMESGYTF
TRBJ2-1	NA	TRBV7-2	NA	TGTGCCAGCACCGAGGGCGTAGCGTACAATGAGCAGTTCTTC	CASTEGVAYNEQFF
TRBJ2-3	NA	TRBV5-1	NA	TGCGCCAGCAGCTCCGGAGCGGGAGATACGCAGTATTTT	CASSSGAGDTQYF
TRBJ2-7	few	TRBV20-1	NA	TGCAGTGCTGGGACCGCATCCGAGCAGTACTTC	CSAGTASEQYF